This TCR beta chain was recorded in a study of T cell responses to AZD1222 COVID-19 vaccine. Study-level points and caveats: All repertoire sampling was performed exclusively after the peak T cell response. Clonal diversity was possibly underestimated, and white British individuals and females predominated among donors.

Of note for this clone: The antigen remains unidentified.

Assay: immunoSEQ multiplex PCR; the TCRdb copy retains only in-frame clones and omits some. Of about 120,000 clones in the sample, 80% to 95% were seen once. CDR3 length: 15 residues. Germline-derived CDR1 and CDR2 are MNHEY and SMNVEV (reference sequence). V lost 5 bases, J lost 3 bases, and 10 bases stayed unmatched. The specimen was peripheral blood, collected on day 0 of AZD1222 vaccination. The chain links TRBV27 to TRBJ2-7; 7 bases line up with TRBD1. This clonotype originated in an adult in good health. The CDR3 protein is CASSPGTAKDYEQYF. The CDR3 DNA sequence: TGTGCCAGCAGTCCCGGGACAGCGAAAGACTACGAGCAGTACTTC.